The rows below give T cell receptor beta chains drawn from one sample of a study of memory CD4+ T cells and cytomegalovirus serostatus. This table comes from immunoSEQ multiplex PCR, and its TCRdb copy is limited to in-frame clones, with some not included. This table has more than 55,000 clones, 75% to 85% appearing once. Sequencing was done on a sample of memory CD4+ T cells from blood. The receptors originated from an adult in good health and CMV-seronegative. The CDR3 runs from the conserved cysteine through the conserved F or W. The D gene is left open where the match is weak. For some rows the clone size is stated as once, few or many, or as a class when expanded; others skip it.

>TRBV30|TRBJ2-3|-|TRBD2
TGTGCCTGGAGGGCATCGGGGGGGGATACGCAGTATTTT
CAWRASGGDTQYF
>TRBV7-9|TRBJ1-3|-|-
TGTGCCAGCAGCCCGGGGAACTCTGGAAACACCATATATTTT
CASSPGNSGNTIYF
>TRBV28|TRBJ1-1|-|-
TGTGCCAGCAAAGTCGGCTCGATCGCGATGAACACTGAAGCTTTCTTT
CASKVGSIAMNTEAFF
>TRBV4-2|TRBJ1-2|-|-
TGTGCCAGCAGCCCCAAACCCCCAGGGGAGTATGGCTACACCTTC
CASSPKPPGEYGYTF
>TRBV10-1|TRBJ2-7|-|TRBD2
TGCGCCAGCAGTGAGGCCCTAGCGGGAGGGTTGCACGAGCAGTACTTC
CASSEALAGGLHEQYF
>TRBV5-1|TRBJ2-5|-|-
TGCGACCAAGAGACCCAGTACTTC
CDQETQYF
>TRBV19|TRBJ2-7|-|TRBD2
TGTGCCAGTAGTACTGCCGGGACTAGCGGGAGCGCGAGGTCCTACGAGCAGTACTTC
CASSTAGTSGSARSYEQYF
>TRBV2|TRBJ2-2|-|TRBD1
TGTGCCAGCATCCGGGACAGGAGGGAAGGGGAGCTGTTTTTT
CASIRDRREGELFF
>TRBV10-3|TRBJ2-3|-|-
TGTGCCATCGGTAGGGCAGATACGCAGTATTTT
CAIGRADTQYF
>TRBV19|TRBJ2-3|-|TRBD2
TGTGCCAGTAGTATACGAGCTAGCGGGAGAAACACAGATACGCAGTATTTT
CASSIRASGRNTDTQYF
>TRBV28|TRBJ2-7|-|-
TGTGCCAGCAATGATAGGCGGCCCTCCTACGAGCAGTACTTC
CASNDRRPSYEQYF
>TRBV11-3|TRBJ2-1|-|TRBD2
TGTGCCAGCAGCTTAGATAGCGGGGATTGGTACAATGAGCAGTTCTTC
CASSLDSGDWYNEQFF
>TRBV7-8|TRBJ2-5|-|TRBD1
TGTGCCAGCAGCCAAACAGGGGAACAAGAGACCCAGTACTTC
CASSQTGEQETQYF
>TRBV18|TRBJ1-3|-|-
TGTGCCAGCTCCGATTACATCCTCGATTCTGGAAACACCATATATTTT
CASSDYILDSGNTIYF
>TRBV9|TRBJ2-4|-|-
TGTGCCAGCAGCTGGGGGGCGGGAAACATTCAGTACTTC
CASSWGAGNIQYF
>TRBV7-8|TRBJ1-5|-|TRBD1
TGTGCCAGCAGCCAGAGAAGGACAGGCGATCAGCCCCAGCATTTT
CASSQRRTGDQPQHF
>TRBV10-2|TRBJ1-1|once|-
TGCGCCAGCAGTGAAGGGGTCTGGACTGAAGCTTTCTTT
CASSEGVWTEAFF
>TRBV4-2|TRBJ1-2|-|-
TGTGCCAGCAGCCAAGATGGCTTGGACTATGGCTACACCTTC
CASSQDGLDYGYTF
>TRBV5-1|TRBJ1-1|-|-
TGCGCCAGCAGCTTGGCAAGGCAGGCTTTCTTT
CASSLARQAFF
>TRBV5-4|TRBJ2-5|-|-
TGTGCCAGCAGCCGGGACGCCTATTTGGAGACCCAGTACTTC
CASSRDAYLETQYF
>TRBV7-8|TRBJ2-5|-|-
TGTGCCACAAGCAGGGGACACGTACAAGAGACCCAGTACTTC
CATSRGHVQETQYF
>TRBV5-1|TRBJ1-1|few|-
TGCGCCAGCTGGGACCCCTGGAGCACTGAAGCTTTCTTT
CASWDPWSTEAFF
>TRBV18|TRBJ1-2|-|TRBD1
TGTGCCAGCTCACCCCCCCAGGGGGCCAACTATGGCTACACCTTC
CASSPPQGANYGYTF
>TRBV6-6|TRBJ2-6|-|-
TGTGCCAGCAGCTCCCTTGGGGCCAACGTCCTGACTTTC
CASSSLGANVLTF
>TRBV11-2|TRBJ2-1|-|-
TGTGCCAGCAGCTCACATGGCGGTCCAGCAAATGAGCAGTTCTTC
CASSSHGGPANEQFF
>TRBV7-1|TRBJ1-6|-|-
TGTGCCAGCAGCTTAATCCGGTTTGGTTATAATTCACCCCTCCACTTT
CASSLIRFGYNSPLHF
>TRBV27|TRBJ2-7|-|-
TGTGCCAGCAGTCCCGGTGGGATCGGTCCTTACGAGCAGTACTTC
CASSPGGIGPYEQYF
>TRBV5-1|TRBJ2-7|-|TRBD1
TGCGCCAGCAGCTTGGATGGGGACAGGGATCTGAACTTC
CASSLDGDRDLNF
>TRBV11-2|TRBJ2-6|-|TRBD1
TGTGCCAGCCGCCTTTTCGGGACAGGGGAATTCACTGGGGCCAACGTCCTGACTTTC
CASRLFGTGEFTGANVLTF
>TRBV7-2|TRBJ2-7|-|TRBD2
TGTGCCAGCAGCCGGACTAGCGGATCCTACGAGCAGTACTTC
CASSRTSGSYEQYF
>TRBV27|TRBJ2-7|-|-
TGTGCCAGCAGTACAGGAGTTGTGTACGAGCAGTACTTC
CASSTGVVYEQYF
>TRBV6-5|TRBJ1-1|-|-
TGTGCCAGCAGTTCCGCCTGGACACAAAACACTGAAGCTTTCTTT
CASSSAWTQNTEAFF
>TRBV5-1|TRBJ2-5|-|-
TGCGCCAGCAGGCCAGCGGTGAACCAAGAGACCCAGTACTTC
CASRPAVNQETQYF
>TRBV28|TRBJ2-7|-|-
TGTGCCAGCAGCCCCGGGGTCCACGAGCAGTACTTC
CASSPGVHEQYF
>TRBV6-6|TRBJ1-2|few|-
TGTGCCAGCAGTTACGCGGTGCACAATGGCTACACCTTC
CASSYAVHNGYTF
>TRBV12-5|TRBJ1-2|-|-
TGTGCTAGTTCCTCTTTCGGGGGGGGGCGTAGGGGCTACACCTTC
CASSSFGGGRRGYTF
>TRBV21-1|TRBJ1-4|-|-
TGTGCCAGCAGCAAAGTTACGGCAGGGGGAAATGAAAAACTGTTTTTT
CASSKVTAGGNEKLFF
>TRBV4-1|TRBJ1-2|-|-
TGCGCCAGCAGCCAAGATAGGTCAGGACAGAACTATGGCTACACCTTC
CASSQDRSGQNYGYTF
>TRBV10-1|TRBJ1-1|-|-
TGCGCCAGCAGTGCAGGGAACACTGAAGCTTTCTTT
CASSAGNTEAFF
>TRBV7-2|TRBJ1-1|-|-
TGTGCCAGCAGCTTAGCCCAGACAGCAAACACTGAAGCTTTCTTT
CASSLAQTANTEAFF
>TRBV7-6|TRBJ2-3|-|-
TGTGCCAGCAGCTTAAACTCGGGAGCTGGCACAGATACGCAGTATTTT
CASSLNSGAGTDTQYF
>TRBV2|TRBJ2-2|-|-
TGTGCCAGCAGTGTTCAAGGCCTATCGAACACCGGGGAGCTGTTTTTT
CASSVQGLSNTGELFF
>TRBV5-1|TRBJ2-3|-|-
TGCGCCAGCAGCTTGGAAGGGCGGGGCACAGATACGCAGTATTTT
CASSLEGRGTDTQYF
>TRBV2|TRBJ1-2|-|-
TGTGCCAGAGGCGATGGGTCAGACTATGGCTACACCTTC
CARGDGSDYGYTF